This TCR beta chain came from a study of Ad26.COV2.S vaccination and SARS-CoV-2 variants. Looking at the study overall: Sample donor was a member of the COV1001 Ad26.COV2.S trial arm.

Repertoires were generated with immunoSEQ multiplex PCR, while TCRdb's copy carries only in-frame clones and drops some. The sample records approximately 350,000 clones, about nine tenths being singletons. Turning to this clone: Its specificity is unknown.

The V and J ends lost 2 bases and 6 bases respectively, with 20 bases between them. Germline V gives CDR1 SGHRS, CDR2 YFSETQ. This CDR3 is 16 amino acids long. Whole-study results and caveats: Possibly, TCR breadth and depth analyses underestimated total T cell responses. It was found that vaccine and placebo recipients had similar non-spike TCR breadth.

As for treatment: over 15 received Ad26.COV2.S at low or high dose, single or two shots; about 5 received placebo; per-sample allocation not given. Sampling occurred on day 63 after the first vaccine or placebo injection. This material consisted of peripheral blood, taken in a trial of Ad26.COV2.S vaccine versus placebo. This clonotype was obtained from a person between 18 and 65 years old who received the Ad26.COV2.S COVID-19 vaccine or a placebo. The gene calls are TRBV5-1 and TRBJ1-1; D may be TRBD1 (6 bases). The CDR3 sequence: CASSFRGRGNQAEAFF. The DNA for the CDR3 is TGCGCCAGCAGCTTTCGTGGCAGGGGAAATCAAGCTGAAGCTTTCTTT.